This T cell receptor beta chain is from a study of shared clonotypes between healthy human individuals. TCRdb's copy holds only in-frame clones and misses some; the assay was immunoSEQ multiplex PCR. Among about 2.1 million clones, roughly 91% were seen once, and the ten largest hold 1.7%. Naive-designated CD8 cells lacked CD45RO, were positively enriched for CCR7, and omitted terminally differentiated effector memory CD45RA+ cells. The sample was naive CD8+ T cells from PBMCs. This TCR was recovered from a man younger than 35 in good health. Some clones in this sample may be carry-over from other donors' samples.

CDR3 protein: CASSERQGQAYEQYF. For the CDR3, the DNA is TGCGCCAGCAGCGAGCGCCAGGGGCAGGCCTACGAGCAGTACTTC. This chain joins TRBV5-1 and TRBJ2-7, with D possibly matching TRBD1 (6 bases). The CDR3 is 15 amino acids. Trimming removed 4 bases from V and 2 bases from J, with 16 bases in between. The germline V gene encodes CDR1 SGHRS and CDR2 YFSETQ.